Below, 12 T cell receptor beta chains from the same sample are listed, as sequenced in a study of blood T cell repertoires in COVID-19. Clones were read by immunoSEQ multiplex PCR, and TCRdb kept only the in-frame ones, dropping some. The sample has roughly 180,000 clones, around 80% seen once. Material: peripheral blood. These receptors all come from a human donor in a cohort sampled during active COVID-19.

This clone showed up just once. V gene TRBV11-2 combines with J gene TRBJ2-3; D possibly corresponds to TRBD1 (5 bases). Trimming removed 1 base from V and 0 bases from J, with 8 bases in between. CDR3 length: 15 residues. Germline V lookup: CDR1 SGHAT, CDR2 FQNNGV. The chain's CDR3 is CASSLVGVSTDTQYF. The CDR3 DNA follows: TGTGCCAGCAGCTTAGTAGGGGTTAGCACAGATACGCAGTATTTT.

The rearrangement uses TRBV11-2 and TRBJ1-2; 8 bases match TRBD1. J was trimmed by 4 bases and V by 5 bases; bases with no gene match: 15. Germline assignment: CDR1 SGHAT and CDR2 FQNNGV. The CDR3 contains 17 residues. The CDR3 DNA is TGTGCCAGCAGCGCCCGAACAGGGGGGGAGGGGGTCTATGGCTACACCTTC. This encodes CASSARTGGEGVYGYTF.

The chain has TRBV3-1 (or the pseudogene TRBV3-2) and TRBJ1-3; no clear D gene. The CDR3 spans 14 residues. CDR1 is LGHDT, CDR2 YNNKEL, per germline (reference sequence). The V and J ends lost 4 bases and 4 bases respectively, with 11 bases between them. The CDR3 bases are TGTGCCAGCAGCCGGAGCGACTGGGGAAACACCATATATTTT. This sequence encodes CASSRSDWGNTIYF.

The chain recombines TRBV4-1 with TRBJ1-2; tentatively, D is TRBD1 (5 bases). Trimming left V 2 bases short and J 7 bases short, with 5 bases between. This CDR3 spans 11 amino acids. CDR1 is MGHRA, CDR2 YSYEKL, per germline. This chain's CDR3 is CASSQTGGYTF. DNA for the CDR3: TGCGCCAGCAGCCAAACAGGTGGCTACACCTTC.

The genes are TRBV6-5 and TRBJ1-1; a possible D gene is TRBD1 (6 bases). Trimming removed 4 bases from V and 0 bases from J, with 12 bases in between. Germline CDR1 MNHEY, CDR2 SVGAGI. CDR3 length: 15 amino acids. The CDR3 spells CASSSPSGVNTEAFF. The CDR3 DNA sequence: TGTGCCAGCAGTTCCCCCTCAGGGGTGAACACTGAAGCTTTCTTT.

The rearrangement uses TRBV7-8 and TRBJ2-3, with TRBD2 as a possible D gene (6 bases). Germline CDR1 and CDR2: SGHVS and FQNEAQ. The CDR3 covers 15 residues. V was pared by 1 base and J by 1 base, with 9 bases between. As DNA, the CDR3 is TGTGCCAGCAGCTTAGGTGGAGGGGGCACAGATACGCAGTATTTT. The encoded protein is CASSLGGGGTDTQYF. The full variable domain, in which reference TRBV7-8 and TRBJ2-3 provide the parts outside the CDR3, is GAGVSQSPRYKVAKRGQDVALRCDPISGHVSLFWYQQALGQGPEFLTYFQNEAQLDKSGLPSDRFFAERPEGSVSTLKIQRTQQEDSAVYLCASSLGGGGTDTQYFGPGTRLTVL.

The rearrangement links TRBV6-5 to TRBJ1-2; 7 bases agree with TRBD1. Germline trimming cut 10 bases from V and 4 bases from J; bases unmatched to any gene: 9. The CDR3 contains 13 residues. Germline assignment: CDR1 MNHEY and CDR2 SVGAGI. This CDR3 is CATEGQSLYGYTF. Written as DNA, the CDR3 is TGTGCCACCGAGGGACAGTCACTCTATGGCTACACCTTC.

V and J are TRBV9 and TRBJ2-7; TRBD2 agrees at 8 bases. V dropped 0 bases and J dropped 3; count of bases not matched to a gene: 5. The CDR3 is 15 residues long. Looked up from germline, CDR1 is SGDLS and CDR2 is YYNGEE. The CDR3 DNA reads TGTGCCAGCAGCGTAGGAGCTAGCGGGCACTACGAGCAGTACTTC. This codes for CASSVGASGHYEQYF.

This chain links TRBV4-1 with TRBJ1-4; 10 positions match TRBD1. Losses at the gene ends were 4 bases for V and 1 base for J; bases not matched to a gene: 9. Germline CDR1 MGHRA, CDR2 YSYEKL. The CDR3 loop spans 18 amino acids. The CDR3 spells CASSRNRDRGQTNEKLFF. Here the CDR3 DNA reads TGCGCCAGCAGCCGGAACCGTGACAGGGGGCAAACTAATGAAAAACTGTTTTTT.

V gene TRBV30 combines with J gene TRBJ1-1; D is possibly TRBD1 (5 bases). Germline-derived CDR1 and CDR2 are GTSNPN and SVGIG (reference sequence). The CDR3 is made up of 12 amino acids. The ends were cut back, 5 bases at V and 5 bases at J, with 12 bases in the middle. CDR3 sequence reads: CAWELGGTEAFF. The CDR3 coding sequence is TGTGCCTGGGAGCTCGGGGGGACTGAAGCTTTCTTT.

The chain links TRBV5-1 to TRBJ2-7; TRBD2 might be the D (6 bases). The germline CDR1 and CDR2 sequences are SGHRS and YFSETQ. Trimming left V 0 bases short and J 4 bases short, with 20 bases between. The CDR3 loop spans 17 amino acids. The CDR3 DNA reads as TGCGCCAGCAGCTTGGGAGACGAGGCACGGGAGTCGTACGAGCAGTACTTC. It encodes CASSLGDEARESYEQYF. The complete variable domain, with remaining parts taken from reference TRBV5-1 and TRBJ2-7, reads KAGVTQTPRYLIKTRGQQVTLSCSPISGHRSVSWYQQTPGQGLQFLFEYFSETQRNKGNFPGRFSGRQFSNSRSEMNVSTLELGDSALYLCASSLGDEARESYEQYFGPGTRLTVT.

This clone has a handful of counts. The CDR3 DNA is TGTGCCAGCAGCTTACCCGAGCCGCGAGCTTTCTTT. It translates to CASSLPEPRAFF. The V gene is TRBV11-2, the J gene TRBJ1-1; D is uncertain. Trimming stripped 2 bases from V and 10 bases from J, with 11 bases between. The CDR3 has 12 amino acids. Germline CDR1 reads SGHAT; CDR2 reads FQNNGV.